This TCR beta chain appears in the sequencing data of a study of blood T cell repertoires in COVID-19. The method was immunoSEQ multiplex PCR; TCRdb's version includes in-frame clones alone and lacks a portion of them. The sample records about 250,000 clones, 85% to 90% being singletons. This CDR3 contains 14 residues. V lost 3 bases and J 6 bases, leaving 13 bases between the germline ends. In germline, CDR1 is SGHNT, CDR2 YYREEE (reference sequence). The J gene is TRBJ2-1, the V gene TRBV5-4, with D perhaps matching TRBD2 (7 bases). Input material: peripheral blood. The TCR sequence derives from a man between 25 and 39 years old with acute or convalescent COVID-19. For the CDR3, the DNA is TGTGCCAGCAGCTCGGCGGGGGCCCCCAATGAGCAGTTCTTC. It encodes CASSSAGAPNEQFF. Full variable domain (outside the CDR3, taken from reference TRBV5-4 and TRBJ2-1): ETGVTQSPTHLIKTRGQQVTLRCSSQSGHNTVSWYQQALGQGPQFIFQYYREEENGRGNFPPRFSGLQFPNYSSELNVNALELDDSALYLCASSSAGAPNEQFFGPGTRLTVL.